This TCR beta chain originates from a study of T cell responses to AZD1222 COVID-19 vaccine. Trimming took 1 base from V and 2 from J, leaving 11 bases between them. CDR3 length equals 15 residues. CDR1 and CDR2 (germline): SGHRS, YFSETQ. The repertoire was sequenced with immunoSEQ multiplex PCR; TCRdb's copy has only in-frame clones and lacks some. The sample yields about 100,000 clones, roughly 89% seen once. The receptor was derived from an adult in good health. The V call is TRBV5-1, the J call TRBJ2-3; possible D gene TRBD1, 6 bases. Specimen: peripheral blood, collected on day 0 of AZD1222 vaccination. CDR3: CASSLLQGTTDTQYF. The DNA for the CDR3 is TGCGCCAGCAGCTTGTTGCAGGGGACCACAGATACGCAGTATTTT.